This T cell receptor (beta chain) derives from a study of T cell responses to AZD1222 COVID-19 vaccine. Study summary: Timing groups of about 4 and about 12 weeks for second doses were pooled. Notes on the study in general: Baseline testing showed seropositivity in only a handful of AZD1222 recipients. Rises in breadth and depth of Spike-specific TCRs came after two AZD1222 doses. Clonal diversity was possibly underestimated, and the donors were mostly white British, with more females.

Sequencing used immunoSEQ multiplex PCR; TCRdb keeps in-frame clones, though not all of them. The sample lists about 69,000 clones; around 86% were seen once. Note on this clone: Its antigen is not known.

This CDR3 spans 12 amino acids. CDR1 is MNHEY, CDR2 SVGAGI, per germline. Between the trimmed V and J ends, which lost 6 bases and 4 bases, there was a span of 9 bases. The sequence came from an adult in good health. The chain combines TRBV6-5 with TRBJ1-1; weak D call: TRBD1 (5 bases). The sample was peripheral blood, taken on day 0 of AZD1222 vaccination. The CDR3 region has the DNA TGTGCCAGCAGGGCAGGGTTCACTGAAGCTTTCTTT. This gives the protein CASRAGFTEAFF.